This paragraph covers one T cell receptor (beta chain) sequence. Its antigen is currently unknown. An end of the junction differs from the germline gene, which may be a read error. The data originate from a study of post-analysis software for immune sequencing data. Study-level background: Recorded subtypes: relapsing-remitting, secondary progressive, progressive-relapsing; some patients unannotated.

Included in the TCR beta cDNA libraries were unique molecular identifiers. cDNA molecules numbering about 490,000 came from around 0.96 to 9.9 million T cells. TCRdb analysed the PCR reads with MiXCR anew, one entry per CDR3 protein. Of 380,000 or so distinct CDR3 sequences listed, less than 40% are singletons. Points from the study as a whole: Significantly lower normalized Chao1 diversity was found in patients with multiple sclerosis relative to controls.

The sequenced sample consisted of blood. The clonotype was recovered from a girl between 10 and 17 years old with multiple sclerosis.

CDR3 region: CSARGGTGGTNTEAFF. The CDR3 coding sequence is TGCAGTGCCAGAGGGGGGACAGGGGGCACGAACACTGAAGCTTTCTTT. The chain recombines TRBV20-1 with TRBJ1-1; 12 bases agree with TRBD1. There are 16 residues in the CDR3. Germline CDR1 reads DFQATT; CDR2 reads SNEGSKA (reference sequence).